This TCR beta chain was recovered during a study of cytomegalovirus exposure and HLA in healthy donors. Whole-study findings and limits: It is likely that the observed cluster of highly shared sequence variants was a sequencing artifact. Analysis performed later found over 15,000 TCR beta sequences associated with HLA alleles at 0.05 false discovery rate. A few V segments could not be told apart, such as TRBV6-2 and TRBV6-3, and were left out. The study recorded 164 TCR beta chains that were cytomegalovirus-associated.

Primers for the PCR totalled 60 Vbeta and 13 Jbeta. The repertoire was sequenced with immunoSEQ multiplex PCR; TCRdb's copy has only in-frame clones and lacks some. The sample gives roughly 150,000 clones, over 80% of which show up once; roughly 1.5% is in the top ten. CDR3 length: 14 amino acids. J lost 6 bases, V lost 8 bases, and 10 bases had no gene match. Per germline, CDR1 WSHSY and CDR2 SAAADI. Comment on this clone: The target antigen is unknown.

The clonotype comes from a woman aged 18-29 years in good health and CMV-seronegative. Sequencing was performed on PBMCs. The V and J genes are TRBV10-2 and TRBJ2-3; 8 nucleotides match TRBD2. CDR3 sequence (DNA): TGCGCCAGCGCCCTAGCGGGTCTCGGGGATACGCAGTATTTT. The encoded protein is CASALAGLGDTQYF.